This T cell receptor (beta chain) originates from a study of cytomegalovirus exposure and HLA in healthy donors. General observations from the study: There were a few CMV-associated chains whose specificity for CMV antigens was confirmed in vitro. Researchers catalogued roughly 150 TCR beta chains as cytomegalovirus-associated.

PCR used 60 Vbeta primers and 13 Jbeta primers. Generated by immunoSEQ multiplex PCR, the TCRdb table keeps only in-frame clones and is missing some. Found here are more than 25,000 clones, under 70% of them singletons; the top ten hold roughly 4.4%. Trimming cost V 4 bases and J 3 bases; bases outside gene matches: 11. Germline V gives CDR1 SGHDT, CDR2 YYEEEE. The CDR3 consists of 16 residues. This clone occurred a few times. Its cognate antigen is unknown. The gene calls are TRBV5-6 and TRBJ2-5, with 8 nucleotides matching TRBD2. The source is a woman aged 50 to 60 in good health and CMV-seronegative. The sequenced sample consisted of PBMCs. In DNA, the CDR3 is TGTGCCAGCAGCCCCCCTGCGAGCGGGAGAGAAGAGACCCAGTACTTC. This translates into CASSPPASGREETQYF. The complete variable domain, with remaining parts taken from reference TRBV5-6 and TRBJ2-5, reads DAGVTQSPTHLIKTRGQQVTLRCSPKSGHDTVSWYQQALGQGPQFIFQYYEEEERQRGNFPDRFSGHQFPNYSSELNVNALLLGDSALYLCASSPPASGREETQYFGPGTRLLVL.